This TCR beta chain was identified in a study of cytomegalovirus exposure and HLA in healthy donors. Study-wide points: Listed as cytomegalovirus-associated were 150 to 200 TCR beta chains. The finding came from a later analysis; first-cohort TCR clusters tended to co-occur in the 95 to 150 validation repertoires. As was reported, the classifier diagnosed cytomegalovirus status with high specificity and sensitivity.

Details on this clone: Its antigen is currently unknown.

Donors came from a validation cohort of 95 to 150 subjects, distinct from the first 666-subject cohort. Libraries were prepared by immunoSEQ multiplex PCR; TCRdb keeps only in-frame clonotypes and omits some of them. The sample has about 180,000 clones; 85% are singletons. CDR1 is MDHEN, CDR2 SYDVKM, per germline. There are 15 residues in the CDR3. Trimming stripped 1 base from V and 0 bases from J, with 7 bases between. Sequencing input: PBMCs. This sequence originates from a man in his late teens or twenties in good health and CMV-seropositive. The rearrangement links TRBV28 to TRBJ1-3; D gene unclear. CDR3 amino acids: CASSLSVSSGNTIYF. The CDR3 DNA sequence: TGTGCCAGCAGTTTATCTGTCAGCTCTGGAAACACCATATATTTT.